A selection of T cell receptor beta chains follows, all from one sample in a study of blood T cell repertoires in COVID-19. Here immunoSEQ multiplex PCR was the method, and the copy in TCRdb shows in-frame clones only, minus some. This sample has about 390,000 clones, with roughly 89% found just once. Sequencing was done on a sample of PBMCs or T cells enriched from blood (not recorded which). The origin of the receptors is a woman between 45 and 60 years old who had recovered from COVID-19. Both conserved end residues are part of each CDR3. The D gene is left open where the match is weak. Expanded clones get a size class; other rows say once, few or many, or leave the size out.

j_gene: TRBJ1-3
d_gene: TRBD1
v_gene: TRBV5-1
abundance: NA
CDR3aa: CASSLGGSGQGTGNTIYF
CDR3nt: TGCGCCAGCAGCCTGGGAGGCTCCGGACAGGGTACTGGAAACACCATATATTTT

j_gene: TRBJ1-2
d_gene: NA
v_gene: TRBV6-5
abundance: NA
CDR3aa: CASSRTQNYGYTF
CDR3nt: TGTGCCAGCAGCCGGACTCAAAACTATGGCTACACCTTC

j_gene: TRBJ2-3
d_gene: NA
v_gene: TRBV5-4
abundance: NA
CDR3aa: CASTRGTVSTDTQYF
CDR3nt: TGTGCCAGCACCCGCGGGACAGTAAGCACAGATACGCAGTATTTT

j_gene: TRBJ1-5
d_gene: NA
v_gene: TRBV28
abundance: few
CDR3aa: CASSFAGSNQPQHF
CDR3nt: TGTGCCAGCAGTTTTGCGGGGAGCAATCAGCCCCAGCATTTT

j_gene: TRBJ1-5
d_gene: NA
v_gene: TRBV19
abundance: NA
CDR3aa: CASKMGLNQPQHF
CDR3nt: TGTGCCAGTAAAATGGGCTTAAATCAGCCCCAGCATTTT

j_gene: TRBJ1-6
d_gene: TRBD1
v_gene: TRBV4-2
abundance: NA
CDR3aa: CASSQDQGQSSYNSPLHF
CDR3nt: TGTGCCAGCAGCCAAGATCAGGGACAGAGCTCCTATAATTCACCCCTCCACTTT

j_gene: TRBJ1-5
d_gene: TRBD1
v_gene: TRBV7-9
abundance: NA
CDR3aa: CASSPDRFQPQHF
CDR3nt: TGTGCCAGCAGCCCGGACAGGTTTCAGCCCCAGCATTTT

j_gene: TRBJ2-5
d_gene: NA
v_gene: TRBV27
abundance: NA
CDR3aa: CASSSDMGTQYF
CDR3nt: TGTGCCAGCAGTTCAGACATGGGGACCCAGTACTTC

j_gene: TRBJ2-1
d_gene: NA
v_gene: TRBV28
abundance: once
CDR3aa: CASSFGGEFYNEQFF
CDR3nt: TGTGCCAGCAGTTTTGGAGGGGAATTCTACAATGAGCAGTTCTTC

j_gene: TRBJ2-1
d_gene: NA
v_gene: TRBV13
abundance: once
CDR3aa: CASSRRRGGSSYNEQFF
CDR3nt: TGTGCCAGCAGCCGGAGGAGAGGGGGTAGCTCCTACAATGAGCAGTTCTTC

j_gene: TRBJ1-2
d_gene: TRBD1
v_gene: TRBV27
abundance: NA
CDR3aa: CASSWAGGNYGYTF
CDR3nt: TGTGCCAGCAGTTGGGCAGGGGGTAACTATGGCTACACCTTC

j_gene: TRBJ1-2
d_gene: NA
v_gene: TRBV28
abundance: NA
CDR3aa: CASIGSTYGYTF
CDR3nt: TGTGCCAGCATCGGGTCAACTTATGGCTACACCTTC

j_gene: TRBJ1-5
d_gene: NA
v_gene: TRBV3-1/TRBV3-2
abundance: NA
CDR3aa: CASSQGPGNQPQHF
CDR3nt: TGTGCCAGCAGCCAAGGGCCAGGAAATCAGCCCCAGCATTTT